A selection of T cell receptor beta chains follows, all from one sample in a study of shared clonotypes between healthy human individuals. The assay was immunoSEQ multiplex PCR, and TCRdb's table has in-frame clones only and misses some. The sample consists of approximately 600,000 clones, approximately 95% of them appearing once. Sequenced sample: naive CD8+ T cells sorted from blood. The receptors originated from a woman aged 30 to 39 in good health. The conserved cysteine and the conserved F or W are not part of the CDR3 here. Clone size is not always given. Where it is, it says once, few, many or a class for expanded clones.

CDR3 protein | J gene | clone size | V gene
ASVSIAGGGGNEQF | TRBJ2-1 | NA | TRBV28
ASSWGDGLLNNEQF | TRBJ2-1 | NA | TRBV7-9
ATSRDWRGRLIRYRNQPQH | TRBJ1-5 | NA | TRBV15
ASSPAGNTIY | TRBJ1-3 | NA | TRBV6-6
ASSGPGQVVSSYNEQF | TRBJ2-1 | NA | TRBV6-1
ASSVPTGPNQPQH | TRBJ1-5 | once | TRBV6-1
ASSVEGGGTEAF | TRBJ1-1 | NA | TRBV9
ASRARQLNTEAF | TRBJ1-1 | NA | TRBV6-5
ASSFQGSSGNTIY | TRBJ1-3 | NA | TRBV28
ASSSPQETRARGYT | TRBJ1-2 | NA | TRBV5-1
ASRSDRGRGSYEQY | TRBJ2-7 | NA | TRBV28
ASSEWDTSYEQY | TRBJ2-7 | NA | TRBV4-1
ASSQEYGSGYEQY | TRBJ2-7 | NA | TRBV4-2
ASSSSGRADEQF | TRBJ2-1 | once | TRBV5-4
ASALLGLSYEQY | TRBJ2-7 | NA | TRBV28
ASTVSFGATTLYEQY | TRBJ2-7 | once | TRBV19
ASSVGPNTEAF | TRBJ1-1 | few | TRBV9
ASQAGTTNYEQY | TRBJ2-7 | NA | TRBV7-9
ASSSGQGLAGELF | TRBJ2-2 | once | TRBV6-5
ASSFPTTRAPSYEQY | TRBJ2-7 | NA | TRBV28
SVEAGTGDYEQY | NA | NA | TRBV29-1
ASSQERPSGEPQH | TRBJ1-5 | NA | TRBV5-8
SVLSGGGAERNTGELF | TRBJ2-2 | NA | TRBV29-1
AISDETGSGGYT | TRBJ1-2 | NA | TRBV10-3
ASSFQEPGQANEKLF | TRBJ1-4 | NA | TRBV28
ASSDYAAGGPGETQY | TRBJ2-5 | NA | TRBV6-1
ASSAGISYEQY | TRBJ2-7 | NA | TRBV5-1
ASSVGDRGQPQH | TRBJ1-5 | NA | TRBV9
ASSFAGGYQETQY | TRBJ2-5 | once | TRBV28
ASSSSAKQGRGTEAF | TRBJ1-1 | NA | TRBV7-9
ASRRTPSYEQY | TRBJ2-7 | NA | TRBV2
ASSLHGLAVSYNEQF | TRBJ2-1 | once | TRBV7-8
SVEGLARDNEQF | TRBJ2-1 | NA | TRBV29-1
ASSPIGTHYGYT | TRBJ1-2 | NA | TRBV28
ASSPLAFADTQY | TRBJ2-3 | NA | TRBV27
ASSEWFGSYEQY | TRBJ2-7 | NA | TRBV6-4
ASSLVLKSSYEQY | TRBJ2-7 | NA | TRBV28
ASSPPRWQGEPQY | TRBJ2-7 | NA | TRBV7-9
SVVHTYSGANVLT | TRBJ2-6 | NA | TRBV29-1
AWSGDGSTDTQY | TRBJ2-3 | once | TRBV30
ASRPKGHLQETQY | TRBJ2-5 | NA | TRBV28
ASSIVNPGQGSYEQY | TRBJ2-7 | NA | TRBV27
ASSLESVRRVKSQETQY | TRBJ2-5 | NA | TRBV7-2
ASSASTSSGGYYEQY | TRBJ2-7 | NA | TRBV28
AWSVQEGTGYT | TRBJ1-2 | NA | TRBV30
ASRLTGMNTEAF | TRBJ1-1 | NA | TRBV28
ASSLSLGLTEAF | TRBJ1-1 | NA | TRBV27
ASSQDLLAGYEQY | TRBJ2-7 | once | TRBV4-1
ASSSQRDGYEQY | TRBJ2-7 | once | TRBV7-9
ASSLRGPGTSGNTIY | TRBJ1-3 | NA | TRBV4-1